The entry below describes one T cell receptor (beta chain). Profiled with immunoSEQ multiplex PCR; TCRdb holds only in-frame clones, not every one. The table shows some 250,000 clones, with about 90% occurring only once. The CDR3 covers 15 residues. Between the trimmed V and J ends, which lost 2 bases and 1 base, there was a span of 11 bases. Germline-derived CDR1 and CDR2 are SEHNR and FQNEAQ (reference sequence). The sample comes from a study of blood T cell repertoires in COVID-19. The participants were between roughly 18 and 90 years old and came from under 25 US areas. The rearrangement links TRBV7-9 to TRBJ2-5; D is undetermined. Sequenced: PBMCs or T cells enriched from blood (not recorded which). This sequence was found in a woman in her thirties or forties with acute COVID-19. CDR3 in amino acids: CASSLSYRIQETQYF. CDR3 coding DNA: TGTGCCAGCAGCTTATCTTACAGAATCCAAGAGACCCAGTACTTC.